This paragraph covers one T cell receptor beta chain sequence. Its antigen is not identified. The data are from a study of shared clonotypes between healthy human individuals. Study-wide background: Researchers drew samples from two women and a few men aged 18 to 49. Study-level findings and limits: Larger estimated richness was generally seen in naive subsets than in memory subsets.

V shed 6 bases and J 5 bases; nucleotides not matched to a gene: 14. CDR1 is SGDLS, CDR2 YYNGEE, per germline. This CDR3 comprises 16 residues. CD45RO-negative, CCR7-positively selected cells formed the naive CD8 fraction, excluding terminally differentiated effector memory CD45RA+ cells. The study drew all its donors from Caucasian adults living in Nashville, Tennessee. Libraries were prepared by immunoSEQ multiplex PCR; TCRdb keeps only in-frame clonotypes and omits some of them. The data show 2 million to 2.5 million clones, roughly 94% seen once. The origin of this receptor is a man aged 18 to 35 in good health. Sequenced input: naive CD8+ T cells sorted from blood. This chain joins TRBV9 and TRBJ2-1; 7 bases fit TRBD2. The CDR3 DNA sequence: TGTGCCAGCACCCCCCCCGGAGCGGGGCCTAACAATGAGCAGTTCTTC. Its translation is CASTPPGAGPNNEQFF.